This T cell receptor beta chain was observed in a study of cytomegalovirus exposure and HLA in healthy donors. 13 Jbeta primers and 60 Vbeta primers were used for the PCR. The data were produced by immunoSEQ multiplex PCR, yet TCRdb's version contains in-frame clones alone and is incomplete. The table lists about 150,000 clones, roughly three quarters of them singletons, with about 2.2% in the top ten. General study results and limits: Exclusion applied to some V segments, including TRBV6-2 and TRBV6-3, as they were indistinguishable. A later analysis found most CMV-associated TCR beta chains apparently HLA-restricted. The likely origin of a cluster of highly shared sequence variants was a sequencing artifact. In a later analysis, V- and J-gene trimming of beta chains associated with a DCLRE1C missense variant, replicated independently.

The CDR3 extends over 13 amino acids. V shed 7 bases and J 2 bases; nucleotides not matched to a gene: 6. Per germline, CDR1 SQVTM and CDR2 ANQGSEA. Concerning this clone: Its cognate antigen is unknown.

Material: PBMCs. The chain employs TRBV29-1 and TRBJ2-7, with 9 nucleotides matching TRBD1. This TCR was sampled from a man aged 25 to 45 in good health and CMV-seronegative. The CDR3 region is CSAGQGFTYEQYF. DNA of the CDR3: TGCAGCGCTGGACAGGGGTTCACCTACGAGCAGTACTTC.